This entry describes one T cell receptor beta chain. What it binds is unknown. The data were taken from a study of CD8+ T cells in alopecia areata. cDNA prepared by RNA extraction and subsequent reverse transcription served as the template for sequencing. Measured with immunoSEQ multiplex PCR; TCRdb has only the in-frame clones, and not every one. The sample has approximately 170,000 clones; approximately 56% are singletons. Findings and caveats of the study: Mice showed TCR sharing more clearly than patients did, possibly owing to HLA. The study also sequences resident alphabeta T cells of normal skin in scalp samples.

Treatment in this sample: oral pan-JAK inhibitor, 5-10 mg twice daily. The starting material was CD4+ T cells sorted from blood, obtained at week 4, from a patient treated with tofacitinib. This TCR was recovered from a human donor with alopecia areata.

The CDR3 here is CASSVTAGPYGYTF. CDR3 coding DNA: TGTGCCAGCAGCGTTACGGCAGGACCATATGGCTACACCTTC. The V call is TRBV9, the J call TRBJ1-2; D unresolved. The V gene lost 2 bases and the J gene lost 5 bases, with 13 bases spanning the gap. This CDR3 is built from 14 residues. Germline V gene lookup returns CDR1 SGDLS and CDR2 YYNGEE.